One sample yielded the 30 T cell receptor beta chains listed below, sequenced in a study of T cell responses to AZD1222 COVID-19 vaccine. Using immunoSEQ multiplex PCR, the repertoire was profiled, and TCRdb retains in-frame clones only, with some absent. Among roughly 20,000 clones, approximately 79% were seen once, and the ten largest hold around 46%. Material: peripheral blood, obtained on day 0 of AZD1222 vaccination. Receptor source: an adult in good health.

This chain connects TRBV11-2 to TRBJ2-4, with D perhaps given as TRBD1 or TRBD2 (5 bases each). Germline V lookup: CDR1 SGHAT, CDR2 FQNNGV. The CDR3 consists of 17 residues. Trimming shortened V by 0 bases and J by 1 base, and 13 bases separated the two germline ends. CDR3 bases: TGTGCCAGCAGCTTAGATCCCGGGGCGGCCGCCAAAAACATTCAGTACTTC. This codes for CASSLDPGAAAKNIQYF.

The CDR3 sequence: CASSLGAGGGQNIQYF. The CDR3 region has the DNA TGTGCCAGCAGCTTAGGGGCAGGGGGCGGTCAAAACATTCAGTACTTC. The chain has TRBV7-9 and TRBJ2-4; 8 bases agree with TRBD1. V was pared by 1 base and J by 5 bases, with 7 bases of the junction left unmatched. CDR1 is SEHNR and CDR2 is FQNEAQ in the germline V gene (reference sequence). CDR3 length: 16 residues.

This sequence joins TRBV9 and TRBJ1-4; no clear D. V lost 3 bases to trimming and J lost 3 bases, with 12 bases between them. Per germline, CDR1 SGDLS and CDR2 YYNGEE. This CDR3 has 15 amino acids. The CDR3: CASSGQDRPNEKLFF. As DNA, the CDR3 is TGTGCCAGCAGCGGCCAGGACCGTCCTAATGAAAAACTGTTTTTT.

Concerning this clone itself: Other DNA sequences in the same sample also yield this CDR3. The chain couples TRBV11-2 to TRBJ2-7; no firm D call. Trimming removed 0 bases at V and 3 bases at J, with 6 bases between. CDR1 and CDR2 from the germline V gene are SGHAT and FQNNGV. The CDR3 covers 13 residues. This chain's CDR3 is CASSLDSSYEQYF. The CDR3 DNA sequence: TGTGCCAGCAGCTTAGATAGTAGCTACGAGCAGTACTTC.

CDR3 in DNA: TGCGCCAGCAGGACAGGGGGCGCGGAGTCGGGTGGCTACACCTTC. Its translation: CASRTGGAESGGYTF. The V and J genes are TRBV5-1 and TRBJ1-2, with 10 bases identical to TRBD1. Trimming at V came to 5 bases and at J to 7 bases, leaving 11 bases not matched to a gene. Per the germline V gene, CDR1 is SGHRS and CDR2 is YFSETQ. CDR3 length equals 15 residues.

The chain links TRBV7-6 to TRBJ2-1; D is perhaps TRBD2 (6 bases). The CDR3 has 15 amino acids. From germline, CDR1 is SGHVS and CDR2 FNYEAQ. The V end lost 2 bases, the J end lost 0 bases, and 8 bases lay between the germline ends. CDR3 residues: CASSLSGSSYNEQFF. The CDR3 DNA reads TGTGCCAGCAGCTTATCCGGGAGCTCCTACAATGAGCAGTTCTTC. The whole variable domain, remainder taken from reference TRBV7-6 and TRBJ2-1, is GAGVSQSPRYKVTKRGQDVALRCDPISGHVSLYWYRQALGQGPEFLTYFNYEAQQDKSGLPNDRFSAERPEGSISTLTIQRTEQRDSAMYRCASSLSGSSYNEQFFGPGTRLTVL.

This clone occurred a few times. V gene TRBV6-6 combines with J gene TRBJ1-1; possible D gene TRBD1, 6 bases. The CDR3 spans 12 residues. The V gene's germline CDR1 is MNHNY and CDR2 SVGAGI (reference sequence). V shed 10 bases and J shed 10 bases, with 19 bases lying between them. CDR3 in DNA: TGTGCCACCGCACAGGGAGGGCCCGGAGCTTTCTTT. Protein product: CATAQGGPGAFF.

The V call is TRBV30, the J call TRBJ1-2; tentatively, D is TRBD1 (6 bases). The CDR3 covers 13 residues. Germline values: CDR1 GTSNPN, CDR2 SVGIG (reference sequence). With 8 bases removed from V and 7 bases from J, the gap between germline ends came to 20 bases. CDR3 region: CALEQGPGGGYTF. The CDR3 coding sequence is TGTGCCCTGGAACAGGGTCCCGGCGGTGGCTACACCTTC.

The chain recombines TRBV24-1 with TRBJ2-5; no definite D call. V was trimmed by 0 bases and J by 2 bases, leaving 12 bases between them. The CDR3 has 16 amino acids. Germline loops: CDR1 KGHDR, CDR2 SFDVKD. CDR3 residues: CATSDLEGTGQETQYF. In nucleotides, the CDR3 is TGTGCCACCAGTGATTTGGAAGGAACGGGTCAAGAGACCCAGTACTTC.

The chain uses TRBV25-1 and TRBJ2-1, with TRBD2 matching 8 bases. Germline CDR1 is MGHDK and CDR2 is SYGVNS. The CDR3 spans 18 residues. Germline trimming cut 4 bases from V and 0 bases from J; bases unmatched to any gene: 11. CDR3 DNA: TGTGCCAGCAGTGCGGTTAGCGGGGCTGGGAACTCCTACAATGAGCAGTTCTTC. Its translation: CASSAVSGAGNSYNEQFF.

The rearrangement uses TRBV11-2 and TRBJ1-6, with TRBD1 identical over 8 bases. V shed 2 bases, J shed 11 bases, and the junction held 11 bases outside the gene matches. CDR1 is SGHAT and CDR2 is FQNNGV in the germline V gene. The CDR3 extends over 16 amino acids. CDR3 sequence (DNA): TGTGCCAGCAGCTTAAGGGCTGGGCAGGGGGCCGCACCCCTCCACTTT. It specifies CASSLRAGQGAAPLHF.

V and J are TRBV6-5 and TRBJ1-6; TRBD1 matches at 8 bases. V trimming: 6 bases; J trimming: 7 bases; junction bases outside the gene matches: 8. There are 15 residues in the CDR3. Looked up from germline, CDR1 is MNHEY and CDR2 is SVGAGI. In DNA form, the CDR3 reads TGTGCCAGCAGAATACAGGGGGTAATCAATTCACCCCTCCACTTT. Its translation: CASRIQGVINSPLHF.

V and J are TRBV6-1 and TRBJ2-2; 13 nucleotides line up with TRBD2. CDR1 and CDR2 from the germline V gene are MNHNS and SASEGT. The CDR3 extends over 17 amino acids. Losses at the gene ends were 4 bases for V and 3 bases for J; bases not matched to a gene: 5. CDR3 coding DNA: TGTGCCAGCAGTGGTCCGACTAGCGGGGGGTACACCGGGGAGCTGTTTTTT. This codes for CASSGPTSGGYTGELFF.

The chain employs TRBV5-6 and TRBJ2-7, with TRBD2 as a possible D gene (6 bases). From germline, CDR1 is SGHDT and CDR2 YYEEEE. Trimming removed 0 bases from V and 0 bases from J, with 13 bases in between. This CDR3 spans 16 amino acids. For the CDR3, the DNA is TGTGCCAGCAGCTTGGGGGGACTCAGACTCTCCTACGAGCAGTACTTC. This codes for CASSLGGLRLSYEQYF.

This clone was recorded a few times. V usage is TRBV21-1 and J usage is TRBJ1-2. TRBV21-1 is designated a pseudogene. This CDR3 spans 16 amino acids. The CDR3 loop reads CASSKGGRATYPGYTF. The CDR3 DNA reads as TGTGCCAGCAGCAAGGGAGGCAGGGCCACTTATCCTGGCTACACCTTC.

J is TRBJ1-5 and V is TRBV28; D not resolved. From germline, CDR1 is MDHEN and CDR2 SYDVKM. The CDR3 length is 13 residues. Trimming cost V 7 bases and J 4 bases, with 11 bases left between them. The DNA of the CDR3 is TGTGCCAGCACCCTGGCTCGGAATCAGCCCCAGCATTTT. Its protein is CASTLARNQPQHF.

The rearrangement joins TRBV11-3 to TRBJ1-5, with TRBD1 as a possible D gene (5 bases). This CDR3 region has 19 residues. The ends were cut back, 3 bases at V and 6 bases at J, with 27 bases in the middle. Germline values: CDR1 SGHNT, CDR2 YENEEA. The chain's CDR3 is CASSFGDGEGEERGQPQHF. DNA of the CDR3: TGTGCCAGCAGCTTTGGCGATGGGGAGGGTGAAGAAAGGGGTCAGCCCCAGCATTTT.

This chain joins TRBV7-8 and TRBJ1-1, with D maybe TRBD1 (6 bases). Germline V lookup: CDR1 SGHVS, CDR2 FQNEAQ. The CDR3 runs to 14 residues. V was pared by 4 bases and J by 6 bases, with 15 bases between. The CDR3 nucleotides read TGTGCCAGCAGCTCAACTACAGGGTGGGCTGAAGCTTTCTTT. This encodes CASSSTTGWAEAFF.

This clone occurred once. The V gene is TRBV29-1, the J gene TRBJ1-1; 7 bases fit TRBD1. Unmatched junction bases numbered 3, after V lost 5 bases and J lost 3 bases. The CDR3 is 12 amino acids. The germline gives CDR1 SQVTM, CDR2 ANQGSEA. Here the CDR3 reads CSVRDSYTEAFF. The DNA for the CDR3 is TGCAGCGTTCGGGACAGCTACACTGAAGCTTTCTTT.

J is TRBJ2-2 and V is TRBV13, with 8 bases aligning to TRBD1. Germline V gene lookup returns CDR1 PRHDT and CDR2 FYEKMQ (reference sequence). After removal of 6 bases from V and 3 bases from J, the junction contained 3 bases not matched to a gene. The CDR3 contains 14 residues. The CDR3 loop reads CASRNRGDTGELFF. The DNA for the CDR3 is TGTGCCAGCAGGAACAGGGGGGACACCGGGGAGCTGTTTTTT. Using reference TRBV13 and TRBJ2-2 for the parts outside the CDR3, the full variable domain is AAGVIQSPRHLIKEKRETATLKCYPIPRHDTVYWYQQGPGQDPQFLISFYEKMQSDKGSIPDRFSAQQFSDYHSELNMSSLELGDSALYFCASRNRGDTGELFFGEGSRLTVL.

The CDR3 coding sequence is TGTGCCACCAAAGGGCTAAGCACAGATACGCAGTATTTT. Its translation: CATKGLSTDTQYF. The gene calls are TRBV6-6 and TRBJ2-3; D not certain. The CDR3 has 13 amino acids. Deletions cut 10 bases from V and 0 bases from J, with 11 bases between. Germline V gene data show CDR1 as MNHNY and CDR2 as SVGAGI (reference sequence).

The chain is built from TRBV6-1 and TRBJ1-3, with D tentatively TRBD1 (5 bases). Germline-derived CDR1 and CDR2 are MNHNS and SASEGT. The CDR3 sequence is 13 residues long. V was shortened by 0 bases and J by 8 bases, with 8 bases between the two germline ends. The CDR3 loop is CASSEAPGHTIYF. The DNA for the CDR3 is TGTGCCAGCAGTGAAGCGCCGGGACACACCATATATTTT.

This sequence joins TRBV29-1 and TRBJ2-4; unclear D gene. The CDR3 has 11 amino acids. Germline V CDR1 and CDR2: SQVTM, ANQGSEA. V lost 7 bases and J 6 bases, leaving 10 bases between the germline ends. Here the CDR3 reads CSASDPNIQYF. CDR3 nucleotide sequence: TGCAGCGCCTCGGACCCAAACATTCAGTACTTC.

The V and J genes are TRBV7-2 and TRBJ2-5; 9 positions match TRBD2. The junction had 7 bases not matched to a gene; V was cut back by 1 base and J by 13 bases. The V gene's germline CDR1 is SGHTA and CDR2 FQGNSA. CDR3 length: 13 residues. CDR3 sequence reads: CASSLDGGTSRYF. The DNA of the CDR3 is TGTGCCAGCAGCTTAGATGGGGGGACTAGCCGGTACTTC.

The J gene is TRBJ2-1, the V gene TRBV5-1, with unresolved D. This CDR3 comprises 17 residues. V was pared by 0 bases and J by 0 bases, with 13 bases between. Germline assignment: CDR1 SGHRS and CDR2 YFSETQ. CDR3 amino acids: CASSLGYKPSSYNEQFF. The DNA of the CDR3 is TGCGCCAGCAGCTTGGGGTACAAACCGAGCTCCTACAATGAGCAGTTCTTC.

The chain combines TRBV2 with TRBJ2-2, with 10 positions matching TRBD2. The V segment lost 5 bases and the J segment 3 bases; nucleotides outside the gene matches: 6. Germline CDR1 and CDR2: SNHLY and FYNNEI. The CDR3 length is 16 residues. CDR3 residues: CASSRLLAGDTGELFF. The CDR3 nucleotides read TGTGCCAGCAGTCGCCTCCTAGCGGGAGACACCGGGGAGCTGTTTTTT.

The chain couples TRBV6-1 to TRBJ2-1, with 9 bases matching TRBD1. The V segment lost 3 bases and the J segment 7 bases; nucleotides outside the gene matches: 10. The CDR3 loop spans 16 amino acids. From germline, CDR1 is MNHNS and CDR2 SASEGT. This CDR3 reads CASSEEGQGGWNEQFF. In DNA form, the CDR3 reads TGTGCCAGCAGTGAGGAGGGACAGGGTGGGTGGAATGAGCAGTTCTTC.

This sequence joins TRBV28 and TRBJ2-1; D might be TRBD1 (5 bases). This CDR3 is built from 14 residues. Per germline, CDR1 MDHEN and CDR2 SYDVKM. Trimming took off 6 bases at V and 3 bases at J, with 12 bases between the two ends. CDR3 protein: CASSPDTNYNEQFF. CDR3 coding DNA: TGTGCCAGCAGCCCGGACACTAACTACAATGAGCAGTTCTTC.

This clone qualifies as large. V usage is TRBV4-1 and J usage is TRBJ1-2; maybe TRBD1 (5 bases). Germline CDR1 reads MGHRA; CDR2 reads YSYEKL. Trimming removed 0 bases at V and 4 bases at J, with 12 bases between. The CDR3 length is 15 residues. As DNA, the CDR3 is TGCGCCAGCAGCCAAGATTTAGGGACCATCTATGGCTACACCTTC. This translates into CASSQDLGTIYGYTF.

V is TRBV6-5 and J is TRBJ2-2, with D unresolved. CDR1 is MNHEY and CDR2 is SVGAGI in the germline V gene. The V end was cut by 7 bases, the J end by 6 bases, with 18 bases between. This CDR3 spans 15 amino acids. The CDR3 loop reads CASTTNSRGSGELFF. In DNA, the CDR3 is TGTGCCAGCACTACAAATTCAAGAGGATCCGGGGAGCTGTTTTTT.